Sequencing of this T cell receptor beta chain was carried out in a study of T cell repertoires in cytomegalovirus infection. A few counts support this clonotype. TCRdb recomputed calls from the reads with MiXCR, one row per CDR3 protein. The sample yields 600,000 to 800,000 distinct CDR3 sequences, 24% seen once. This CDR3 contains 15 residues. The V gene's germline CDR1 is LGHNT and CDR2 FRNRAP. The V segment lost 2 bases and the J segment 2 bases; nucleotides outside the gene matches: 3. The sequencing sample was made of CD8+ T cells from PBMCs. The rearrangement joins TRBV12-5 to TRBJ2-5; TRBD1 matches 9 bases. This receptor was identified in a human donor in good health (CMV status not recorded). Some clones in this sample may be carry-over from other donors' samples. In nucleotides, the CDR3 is TGTGCTAGTGGTTTGTGGGACAGGGCTCAAGAGACCCAGTACTTC. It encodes CASGLWDRAQETQYF.